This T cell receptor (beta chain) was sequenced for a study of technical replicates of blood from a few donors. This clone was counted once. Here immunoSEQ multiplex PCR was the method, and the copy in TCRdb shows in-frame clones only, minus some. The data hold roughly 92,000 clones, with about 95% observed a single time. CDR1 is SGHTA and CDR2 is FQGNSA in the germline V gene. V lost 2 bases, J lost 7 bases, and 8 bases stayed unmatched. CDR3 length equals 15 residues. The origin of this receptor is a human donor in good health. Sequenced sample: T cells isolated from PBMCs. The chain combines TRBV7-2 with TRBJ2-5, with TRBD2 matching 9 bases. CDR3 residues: CASSLLAGTGGTQYF. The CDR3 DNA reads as TGTGCCAGCAGCTTACTAGCGGGGACGGGAGGGACCCAGTACTTC.